This T cell receptor (beta chain) was recovered during a study of shared clonotypes between healthy human individuals. Study-wide background: Three men and a couple of women, aged 18 to 49, were donors. Regarding the study as a whole: In contrast to clonotypes shared by all four donors, non-shared clonotypes had lower generation probabilities.

Adults of Caucasian background living in Nashville, Tennessee made up all donors. Naive CD45RA+ and memory CD45RA-negative subsets were split from CD4+ cells. Some clones are missing from TCRdb's copy, which holds only in-frame ones; the method was immunoSEQ multiplex PCR. The data hold 2.5 million or so clones, with approximately 94% observed a single time. Trimming removed 4 bases from V and 1 base from J, with 5 bases in between. Germline loops: CDR1 KGHSH, CDR2 LQKENI. The CDR3 runs 14 residues. Concerning this clone: Its antigen remains unidentified. Other DNA sequences from this sample encode an identical CDR3 as well.

Sequences were obtained from naive CD4+ T cells sorted from blood. Subset indicated: CD45RA+ positively selected. The clonotype originates from a man aged 18 to 29 in good health. This chain joins TRBV18 and TRBJ2-6; TRBD1 is a possible D gene (5 bases). The CDR3 DNA sequence: TGTGCCAGCTCACAGGGGTCTGGGGCCAACGTCCTGACTTTC. Amino acid sequence: CASSQGSGANVLTF.